Detailed here is one T cell receptor (beta chain). Its specificity is unknown. CDR1 is SGHDT, CDR2 YYEEEE, per germline. V lost 4 bases and J lost 2; bases outside the gene matches: 15. There are 18 residues in the CDR3. The data were produced by immunoSEQ multiplex PCR, yet TCRdb's version contains in-frame clones alone and is incomplete. The sample consists of 200,000 to 300,000 clones, 90% of them appearing once. This specimen belongs to a study of cytomegalovirus exposure and HLA in healthy donors. Whole-study findings and limits: Cytomegalovirus status was reportedly diagnosed by the classifier with high specificity and sensitivity. The majority of TCR sequences were rare, yet some public TCRs appeared in many donors. The study put under 200 TCR beta chains on its list as cytomegalovirus-associated.

This TCR derives from a woman in her twenties or thirties in good health and CMV-seronegative. The chain has TRBV5-6 and TRBJ2-3; 8 nucleotides agree with TRBD2. Sample: PBMCs. The CDR3 here is CASSNIIASGPNTDTQYF. DNA of the CDR3: TGTGCCAGCAGCAATATCATTGCTAGCGGGCCCAACACAGATACGCAGTATTTT.